Listed below are T cell receptor beta chains from one sample, sequenced in a study of shared clonotypes between healthy human individuals. Generated by immunoSEQ multiplex PCR, the TCRdb table keeps only in-frame clones and is missing some. The profile shows 2,500,000 or so clones, just over 90% of them singletons. Sequencing input: naive CD4+ T cells sorted from blood. The receptors were sampled from a young man in good health. CDR3s include the opening cysteine and the closing phenylalanine or tryptophan. The D gene is left open where the match is weak. Clone size appears in some rows only: once, few, many, or a class for an expanded clone.

J: TRBJ2-7; V: TRBV7-9; size: NA; D: TRBD2; CDR3: CASSPHRGGATYEQYF; DNA: TGTGCCAGCAGCCCACACCGGGGAGGGGCAACCTACGAGCAGTACTTC
J: TRBJ1-6; V: TRBV18; size: NA; D: TRBD1; CDR3: CASSPAYQGGSPLHF; DNA: TGTGCCAGCTCACCAGCTTACCAGGGGGGTTCACCCCTCCACTTT
J: TRBJ1-2; V: TRBV7-9; size: NA; D: NA; CDR3: CASSPRSPNYGYTF; DNA: TGTGCCAGCAGCCCCCGGAGCCCTAACTATGGCTACACCTTC
J: TRBJ2-1; V: TRBV18; size: NA; D: NA; CDR3: CASVSQRSSYNEQFF; DNA: TGTGCCAGCGTCTCACAGCGTAGCTCCTACAATGAGCAGTTCTTC
J: TRBJ2-3; V: TRBV19; size: NA; D: TRBD2; CDR3: CASTPGLGLTDTQYF; DNA: TGTGCCAGTACCCCAGGACTAGGATTGACAGATACGCAGTATTTT
J: TRBJ2-1; V: TRBV6-1; size: NA; D: NA; CDR3: CAGGSYNEQFF; DNA: TGTGCAGGAGGCTCCTACAATGAGCAGTTCTTC
J: TRBJ2-3; V: TRBV11-2; size: NA; D: NA; CDR3: CASSLTRVADTQYF; DNA: TGTGCCAGCAGCTTAACCAGGGTTGCAGATACGCAGTATTTT
J: TRBJ1-2; V: TRBV27; size: NA; D: NA; CDR3: CASSLSSPANYGYTF; DNA: TGTGCCAGCAGTTTATCTTCCCCCGCTAACTATGGCTACACCTTC
J: TRBJ2-7; V: TRBV5-1; size: NA; D: TRBD1; CDR3: CASSLTGGTVVYEQYF; DNA: TGCGCCAGCAGCCTGACAGGGGGCACGGTTGTTTACGAGCAGTACTTC
J: TRBJ2-7; V: TRBV5-1; size: NA; D: NA; CDR3: CASSLEGIYEQYF; DNA: TGCGCCAGCAGCTTGGAGGGGATCTACGAGCAGTACTTC
J: TRBJ2-2; V: TRBV4-3; size: NA; D: TRBD1; CDR3: CASSQERKQGIYTGELFF; DNA: TGCGCCAGCAGCCAAGAAAGGAAACAGGGGATATACACCGGGGAGCTGTTTTTT
J: TRBJ1-5; V: TRBV5-5; size: NA; D: NA; CDR3: CASSLGGLNQPQHF; DNA: TGTGCCAGCAGCTTGGGAGGGCTCAATCAGCCCCAGCATTTT
J: TRBJ2-5; V: TRBV7-2; size: NA; D: NA; CDR3: CASSLTGTQYF; DNA: TGTGCCAGCAGCTTAACTGGGACCCAGTACTTC
J: TRBJ1-5; V: TRBV9; size: NA; D: NA; CDR3: CASSAGSNPNQPQHF; DNA: TGTGCCAGCAGCGCCGGCTCAAACCCCAATCAGCCCCAGCATTTT
J: TRBJ1-3; V: TRBV4-1; size: NA; D: NA; CDR3: CASSQGSAGNTIYF; DNA: TGCGCCAGCAGCCAAGGATCGGCTGGAAACACCATATATTTT
J: TRBJ2-4; V: TRBV15; size: NA; D: NA; CDR3: CATSRVRRKGPRNIQYF; DNA: TGTGCCACCAGCAGAGTGAGGCGGAAGGGCCCCCGGAACATTCAGTACTTC
J: TRBJ1-3; V: TRBV10-3; size: NA; D: NA; CDR3: CAISAEGNTIYF; DNA: TGTGCCATCAGTGCGGAGGGAAACACCATATATTTT
J: TRBJ2-1; V: TRBV2; size: NA; D: TRBD2; CDR3: CASSEGLADNNEQFF; DNA: TGTGCCAGCAGTGAAGGACTAGCGGACAACAATGAGCAGTTCTTC
J: TRBJ2-1; V: TRBV19; size: NA; D: TRBD2; CDR3: CASSIDRLAGSSYNEQFF; DNA: TGTGCCAGTAGTATAGATCGACTAGCGGGCTCCTCCTACAATGAGCAGTTCTTC
J: TRBJ1-4; V: TRBV18; size: NA; D: NA; CDR3: CASSPSNEKLFF; DNA: TGTGCCAGCTCACCCTCTAATGAAAAACTGTTTTTT
J: TRBJ1-2; V: TRBV5-5; size: NA; D: NA; CDR3: CASTPRGYYGYTF; DNA: TGTGCCAGCACCCCGCGGGGGTACTATGGCTACACCTTC
J: TRBJ2-5; V: TRBV5-1; size: NA; D: NA; CDR3: CASRGGVLETQYF; DNA: TGCGCCAGCAGAGGCGGGGTTCTGGAGACCCAGTACTTC
J: TRBJ2-7; V: TRBV10-1; size: NA; D: TRBD1; CDR3: CASSDRGRVGPIRNSYEQYF; DNA: TGCGCCAGCAGTGACAGGGGGCGAGTCGGTCCGATACGTAACTCCTACGAGCAGTACTTC
J: TRBJ2-7; V: TRBV6-1; size: NA; D: NA; CDR3: CASSVWQGGSSYEQYF; DNA: TGTGCCAGCAGTGTATGGCAGGGGGGCTCCTCCTACGAGCAGTACTTC
J: TRBJ2-2; V: TRBV10-3; size: NA; D: NA; CDR3: CAISESQVARTGELFF; DNA: TGTGCCATCAGTGAGTCTCAGGTAGCTCGCACCGGGGAGCTGTTTTTT
J: TRBJ1-1; V: TRBV5-1; size: NA; D: NA; CDR3: CASSPDMNTEAFF; DNA: TGCGCCAGCAGCCCCGACATGAACACTGAAGCTTTCTTT
J: TRBJ2-7; V: TRBV7-2; size: once; D: TRBD2; CDR3: CASTVAGPSYEQYF; DNA: TGTGCCAGCACCGTAGCGGGACCCTCCTACGAGCAGTACTTC
J: TRBJ1-6; V: TRBV4-1; size: NA; D: NA; CDR3: CASSQGQNSPLHF; DNA: TGCGCCAGCAGCCAAGGACAGAATTCACCCCTCCACTTT
J: TRBJ2-3; V: TRBV7-3; size: once; D: TRBD1; CDR3: CASSFGRGSTDTQYF; DNA: TGTGCCAGCAGCTTCGGCAGGGGGAGCACAGATACGCAGTATTTT
J: TRBJ2-7; V: TRBV2; size: NA; D: NA; CDR3: CASSTGVYEQYF; DNA: TGTGCCAGCAGTACGGGGGTCTACGAGCAGTACTTC
J: TRBJ2-7; V: TRBV7-9; size: NA; D: TRBD2; CDR3: CASSREGGLYEQYF; DNA: TGTGCCAGCAGCCGGGAGGGGGGGCTGTACGAGCAGTACTTC
J: TRBJ2-3; V: TRBV7-3; size: NA; D: TRBD2; CDR3: CASSGGTSGNTQYF; DNA: TGTGCCAGCAGCGGGGGGACTAGCGGGAATACGCAGTATTTT
J: TRBJ1-2; V: TRBV9; size: NA; D: TRBD1; CDR3: CASSSQGGEPYGYTF; DNA: TGTGCCAGCAGCTCACAAGGGGGCGAGCCATATGGCTACACCTTC
J: TRBJ1-1; V: TRBV30; size: few; D: NA; CDR3: CAWSVRREEAFF; DNA: TGTGCCTGGAGTGTACGTCGGGAAGAAGCTTTCTTT
J: TRBJ2-5; V: TRBV6-6; size: NA; D: TRBD2; CDR3: CASSYSREGTQYF; DNA: TGTGCCAGCAGTTACTCGAGGGAGGGGACCCAGTACTTC
J: TRBJ1-2; V: TRBV27; size: once; D: NA; CDR3: CASSLEQGVNYGYTF; DNA: TGTGCCAGCAGTTTAGAACAGGGAGTTAACTATGGCTACACCTTC
J: TRBJ1-1; V: TRBV7-9; size: NA; D: NA; CDR3: CASSLARAGTEAFF; DNA: TGTGCCAGCAGCTTAGCGAGAGCCGGCACTGAAGCTTTCTTT
J: TRBJ2-3; V: TRBV28; size: NA; D: NA; CDR3: CASSLGRARTDTQYF; DNA: TGTGCCAGCAGTTTAGGCAGGGCACGCACAGATACGCAGTATTTT
J: TRBJ2-3; V: TRBV6-1; size: NA; D: NA; CDR3: CASRRQDTQYF; DNA: TGTGCCAGCCGCCGTCAAGATACGCAGTATTTT
J: TRBJ1-1; V: TRBV7-2; size: NA; D: NA; CDR3: CASSLQMLGRLNMNTEAFF; DNA: TGTGCCAGCAGCTTACAAATGCTTGGACGGTTGAACATGAACACTGAAGCTTTCTTT
J: TRBJ1-6; V: TRBV7-9; size: NA; D: NA; CDR3: CASSLETGSYNSPLHF; DNA: TGTGCCAGCAGCCTAGAGACAGGCTCCTATAATTCACCCCTCCACTTT
J: TRBJ1-5; V: TRBV28; size: NA; D: NA; CDR3: CASSPPGGNQPQHF; DNA: TGTGCCAGCAGTCCCCCCGGGGGGAATCAGCCCCAGCATTTT
J: TRBJ1-1; V: TRBV29-1; size: few; D: NA; CDR3: CSVGQSNTEAFF; DNA: TGCAGCGTCGGACAATCGAACACTGAAGCTTTCTTT
J: TRBJ1-2; V: TRBV6-5; size: NA; D: NA; CDR3: CASSKGTLGGYTF; DNA: TGTGCCAGCAGCAAAGGGACTCTGGGCGGCTACACCTTC
J: TRBJ2-5; V: TRBV11-2; size: NA; D: TRBD1; CDR3: CASSSGGRGETQYF; DNA: TGTGCCAGCAGCTCAGGGGGCAGGGGAGAGACCCAGTACTTC
J: TRBJ1-1; V: TRBV11-2; size: NA; D: NA; CDR3: CASSWVAGSNTEAFF; DNA: TGTGCCAGCAGCTGGGTGGCAGGGTCGAACACTGAAGCTTTCTTT
J: TRBJ2-2; V: TRBV5-4; size: NA; D: NA; CDR3: CASSFRFANTGELFF; DNA: TGTGCCAGCAGCTTCAGGTTTGCGAACACCGGGGAGCTGTTTTTT
J: TRBJ2-3; V: TRBV29-1; size: NA; D: NA; CDR3: CSVGLGLQAPDTQYF; DNA: TGCAGCGTTGGCCTGGGACTTCAAGCCCCAGATACGCAGTATTTT
J: TRBJ1-5; V: TRBV2; size: NA; D: TRBD1; CDR3: CASPGGTVYQPQHF; DNA: TGTGCCAGCCCCGGCGGGACAGTTTATCAGCCCCAGCATTTT
J: TRBJ2-7; V: TRBV29-1; size: NA; D: NA; CDR3: CSATRSPYEQYF; DNA: TGCAGCGCTACTAGATCCCCTTACGAGCAGTACTTC
J: TRBJ1-1; V: TRBV7-2; size: NA; D: NA; CDR3: CASRTDLVTEAFF; DNA: TGTGCCTCCAGAACAGATTTAGTAACTGAAGCTTTCTTT
J: TRBJ1-5; V: TRBV28; size: NA; D: TRBD1; CDR3: CASSGWDRVDQPQHF; DNA: TGTGCCAGCTCGGGATGGGACAGGGTAGACCAGCCCCAGCATTTT